Listed here are 8 T cell receptor beta chains from one sample, sequenced in a study of T cell repertoires in cytomegalovirus infection. TCRdb re-analysed the reads in MiXCR, keeping a single row per CDR3 protein. The data show around 69,000 distinct CDR3 sequences, 20% to 25% seen once. These TCRs' antigens remain unknown. This specimen was CD8+ T cells from cultured PBMCs, taken from culture after CMV antigen stimulation. These receptors all stem from a human donor in good health (CMV status not recorded). Some clones in this sample may be carry-over from other donors' samples.

This clonotype was observed a few times. This chain connects TRBV12-3 or TRBV12-4 to TRBJ2-2; 7 nucleotides align to TRBD1. This CDR3 spans 14 amino acids. V dropped 8 bases and J dropped 7; count of bases not matched to a gene: 10. CDR3: CASLYAGGNGELFF. The DNA of the CDR3 is TGTGCCAGCTTATACGCAGGGGGAAACGGGGAGCTGTTTTTT.

This clonotype was counted only a few times. V and J are TRBV28 and TRBJ2-6, with 12 positions matching TRBD2. Trimming took 6 bases from V and 0 from J; bases not matched to a gene: 6. This CDR3 region has 18 residues. Germline CDR1 reads MDHEN; CDR2 reads SYDVKM. This chain's CDR3 is CASSKETSGGSGANVLTF. CDR3 DNA sequence: TGTGCCAGCAGCAAGGAGACTAGCGGGGGCTCTGGGGCCAACGTCCTGACTTTC.

This clonotype was detected only a few times. The chain recombines TRBV5-5 with TRBJ2-3; 8 bases fit TRBD1. Germline CDR1 reads SGHKS; CDR2 reads YYEKEE (reference sequence). The CDR3 is 15 amino acids. Trimming cost V 5 bases and J 5 bases; bases outside gene matches: 10. CDR3 DNA: TGTGCCAGCAGATCGGGACAGGTTACGCGAGATACGCAGTATTTT. The encoded protein is CASRSGQVTRDTQYF.

The chain couples TRBV7-9 to TRBJ1-2; 7 bases agree with TRBD1. Unmatched junction bases numbered 10, after V lost 7 bases and J lost 2 bases. The germline gives CDR1 SEHNR, CDR2 FQNEAQ (reference sequence). CDR3 length: 15 amino acids. CDR3 sequence: CASTPLTGANYGYTF. The CDR3 nucleotides are TGTGCCAGCACCCCTCTTACAGGGGCCAACTATGGCTACACCTTC. Together with reference TRBV7-9 and TRBJ1-2, the CDR3 gives the full variable domain: DTGVSQNPRHKITKRGQNVTFRCDPISEHNRLYWYRQTLGQGPEFLTYFQNEAQLEKSRLLSDRFSAERPKGSFSTLEIQRTEQGDSAMYLCASTPLTGANYGYTFGSGTRLTVV.

A few counts support this clonotype. The rearrangement joins TRBV7-9 to TRBJ2-7; possible D gene TRBD2, 6 bases. The CDR3 totals 16 residues. Germline V CDR1 and CDR2: SEHNR, FQNEAQ (reference sequence). V was cut by 3 bases and J by 5 bases, with 20 bases left in between. The CDR3 region has the DNA TGTGCCAGCAGCTTGATTCCAAGCGGGTATTTGGACGAGCAGTACTTC. Its protein is CASSLIPSGYLDEQYF.

This clonotype was observed a handful of times. The chain joins TRBV6-1 to TRBJ1-1; no reliable D call. The CDR3 covers 14 residues. The germline V and J ends were trimmed by 2 bases and 5 bases, with 12 bases remaining between them. Per germline, CDR1 MNHNS and CDR2 SASEGT. The CDR3 DNA follows: TGTGCCAGCAGTGAAAAGTCCTATCAGACTGAAGCTTTCTTT. Protein product: CASSEKSYQTEAFF.

V gene TRBV2 combines with J gene TRBJ1-2, with a possible D match to TRBD1 (6 bases). V shed 3 bases and J shed 3 bases, with 14 bases lying between them. This CDR3 is built from 15 residues. Germline V gene lookup returns CDR1 SNHLY and CDR2 FYNNEI. CDR3 coding DNA: TGTGCCAGCAGTGAGGAGGGGACACCTTACTATGGCTACACCTTC. Translated, it gives CASSEEGTPYYGYTF. Full variable domain (missing parts from reference TRBV2 and TRBJ1-2): EPEVTQTPSHQVTQMGQEVILRCVPISNHLYFYWYRQILGQKVEFLVSFYNNEISEKSEIFDDQFSVERPDGSNFTLKIRSTKLEDSAMYFCASSEEGTPYYGYTFGSGTRLTVV.

The rearrangement uses TRBV7-8 and TRBJ1-4; TRBD1 matches 9 bases. The V gene end was trimmed by 0 bases and the J gene end by 4 bases; junction bases not matched to a gene: 3. CDR3 length equals 16 residues. Germline values: CDR1 SGHVS, CDR2 FQNEAQ. CDR3 loop: CASSLAGTGNNEKLFF. The CDR3 bases are TGTGCCAGCAGCTTAGCTGGGACAGGGAATAATGAAAAACTGTTTTTT.